This TCR beta chain emerged from a study of memory CD4+ T cells and cytomegalovirus serostatus. The germline CDR1 and CDR2 sequences are SGHVS and FNYEAQ. The germline V and J ends were trimmed by 5 bases and 0 bases, with 10 bases remaining between them. CDR3 length: 15 residues. Measured with immunoSEQ multiplex PCR; TCRdb has only the in-frame clones, and not every one. The sample lists roughly 28,000 clones, 75% to 85% occurring once. The sort gate was single viable CD3+CD4+CD8-CD45RO+ cells for memory CD4+ T cells. The TCR comes from an adult in good health and CMV-seronegative. The rearrangement joins TRBV7-6 to TRBJ1-4; unclear D gene. The sequenced sample consisted of memory CD4+ T cells from blood. The CDR3 protein is CASSRGNPTNEKLFF. CDR3 sequence (DNA): TGTGCCAGCAGCCGTGGGAACCCAACTAATGAAAAACTGTTTTTT.